The text below deals with one T cell receptor (beta chain). The antigen remains undetermined. Germline lookup yields CDR1 MGHDK and CDR2 SYGVNS. Trimming stripped 3 bases from V and 10 bases from J, with 21 bases between. CDR3 length: 15 residues. The sample belongs to a study of OX40 agonist ivuxolimab in advanced cancers. Study context: Intravenous ivuxolimab at 0.01 to 10 mg/kg was given to patients every 2 weeks. Age averaged around 60 years (range about 20 to 80), and roughly 80% were male. Study results and caveats: Clonal expansion was among the lowest in partial responders at 0.1-3.0 mg/kg, especially CD8+.

Sequencing was performed with immunoSEQ multiplex PCR; in TCRdb, only in-frame clones are kept and a portion is missing. This table holds some 64,000 clones, more than 85% found once. This specimen consisted of CD4+ or CD8+ T cells sorted from blood, obtained in a trial of the OX40 agonist ivuxolimab. The chain combines TRBV25-1 with TRBJ1-1, with a weak D call TRBD1 (5 bases). This TCR came from an adult with an advanced solid tumor such as melanoma, head and neck, liver or kidney cancer. CDR3 loop: CASSDPQAGRGAAFF. CDR3 bases: TGTGCCAGCAGTGACCCACAGGCGGGGAGAGGAGCAGCTTTCTTT.